The sequence of this T cell receptor (beta chain) was determined in a study of blood T cell repertoires in COVID-19. Study-wide context: Samples representing acute and convalescent COVID-19 were sourced from the United States, Italy and Spain.

Some clones are missing from TCRdb's copy, which holds only in-frame ones; the method was immunoSEQ multiplex PCR. This sample carries some 170,000 clones, 70% to 90% of them seen once, and the ten largest clones take 1% to 1.2%. The CDR3 covers 15 residues. The germline gives CDR1 SGHRS, CDR2 YFSETQ. Trimming took 7 bases from V and 2 from J; bases not matched to a gene: 8. This clone occurred a few times. This rearrangement joins TRBV5-1 to TRBJ1-4; TRBD1 agrees at 7 bases. The sequencing sample was made of peripheral blood. This receptor was obtained from a man aged 35-49 years with acute or convalescent COVID-19. The CDR3 DNA follows: TGCGCCAGCGGAGAGACAGGGAATACTAATGAAAAACTGTTTTTT. This sequence encodes CASGETGNTNEKLFF.